The clone carrying this T cell receptor (beta chain) was observed at least ten times. The sample belongs to a study of T cell repertoires in cytomegalovirus infection. Study-wide background: Evidence of both CMV infection and a matching HLA type came from public TCR beta signatures.

In TCRdb, the reads were re-called with MiXCR into one record per CDR3 protein. The sample lists hundreds of thousands of distinct CDR3 sequences, 20% to 25% occurring once. CDR1 is SGHTA and CDR2 is FQGNSA in the germline V gene. The CDR3 sequence is 14 residues long. V gave up 2 bases and J gave up 8 bases, with 13 bases separating them. The sample comprised CD8+ T cells from PBMCs. This chain uses TRBV7-2 with TRBJ2-1, with D unresolved. The clonotype originates from a human donor in good health (CMV status not recorded). Some clones in this sample may be carry-over from other donors' samples. The CDR3, as DNA: TGTGCCAGCAGCTTATATCCCTCCTCGGATGAGCAGTTCTTC. Translating it yields CASSLYPSSDEQFF.